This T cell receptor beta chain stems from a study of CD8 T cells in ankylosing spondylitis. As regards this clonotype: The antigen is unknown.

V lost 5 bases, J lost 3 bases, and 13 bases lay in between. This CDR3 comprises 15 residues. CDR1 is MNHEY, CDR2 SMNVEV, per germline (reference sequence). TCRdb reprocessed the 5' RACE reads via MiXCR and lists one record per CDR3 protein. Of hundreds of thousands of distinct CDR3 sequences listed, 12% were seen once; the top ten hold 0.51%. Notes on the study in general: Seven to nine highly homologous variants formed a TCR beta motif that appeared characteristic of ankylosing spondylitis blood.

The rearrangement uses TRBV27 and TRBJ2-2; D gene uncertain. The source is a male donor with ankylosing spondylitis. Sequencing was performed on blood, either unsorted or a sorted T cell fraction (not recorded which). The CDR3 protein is CASSRLLRDTGELFF. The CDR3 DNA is TGTGCCAGCAGTCGACTCCTTCGGGACACCGGGGAGCTGTTTTTT.